This T cell receptor (beta chain) appears in the sequencing data of a study of blood T cells in healthy people across ages. V dropped 2 bases and J dropped 3 bases, with 14 bases sitting between them. The CDR3 covers 15 residues. Germline loops: CDR1 SGHRS, CDR2 YFSETQ. Whole-study findings and limits: Per-million-T-cell TCR beta diversity fell roughly linearly with age.

With a J-beta primer mix and a sample-barcoded 5' primer, a second PCR ran about 6 to 11 cycles. In TCRdb, the 5' RACE reads were re-called with MiXCR into one record per CDR3 protein. In the table there are hundreds of thousands of distinct CDR3 sequences, 55% to 75% of which are singletons. Note on this clonotype: Its target is not known.

The V gene is TRBV5-1, the J gene TRBJ1-2; maybe TRBD1 (6 bases). The TCR comes from a man in his thirties or forties in good health. Source material: blood. CDR3 sequence (DNA): TGCGCCAGCAGCTTCTTGACAGGAGTGGACTATGGCTACACCTTC. Amino acid sequence: CASSFLTGVDYGYTF.